Listed here is a single TCR beta chain. This clone occurred once. No antigen is known for it. No base qualities exist here, and no much larger clone lies one base off it. This record comes from a study of OX40 agonist ivuxolimab in advanced cancers. At the level of the whole study: The costimulatory receptor OX40 (CD134) was targeted by ivuxolimab, a fully human IgG2 agonistic monoclonal antibody. A male proportion of around 81% and a mean age of approximately 55 years, ranging from 23 to 79, were recorded for the dose-escalation cohort. The paper reports the monotherapy dose-escalation portion (N = 52 patients) of the phase I ivuxolimab trial. The point of sequencing TCRbeta in the periphery was to test whether ivuxolimab changed TCR sequence diversity and drove clonal T-cell expansion. Partial responses were achieved by three dose-escalation patients, of whom one had hepatocellular carcinoma and two had cutaneous melanoma. Patients were allowed to have had prior anti-PD-1, anti-PD-L1 or anti-CTLA-4 therapy, and roughly two fifths of the dose-escalation patients had been treated with checkpoint inhibitors. Intravenous ivuxolimab was administered to patients every 2 weeks at six dose levels: 0.01, 0.1, 0.3, 1.5, 3 and 10 mg/kg. Of the 50 to 55 patients in dose escalation, about 20 had hepatocellular carcinoma, roughly 15 had melanoma, 9 had renal cell carcinoma and 9 had head and neck cancer. Broader findings and caveats from the paper: On average, CD8+ T cells showed more expanded clones than CD4+ T cells after ivuxolimab. At doses of 0.1 to 3.0 mg/kg, clonal expansion of both CD4+ and CD8+ blood T cells was observed from baseline to week 6. Low levels of normalized T-cell clonal expansion were also shown by some nonresponding patients. Which antigens the clonally expanded peripheral T cells were specific for was not determined. In the 0.1-3.0 mg/kg groups, partial responders were among the patients with the lowest normalized peripheral clonal expansion, particularly in CD8+ T cells.

The trial excluded patients who had a history of autoimmune disease or who were on systemic immunosuppression. Peripheral blood for TCR sequencing was collected from all dose cohorts at baseline, on cycle 4 day 1, and on cycle 7 day 1. The samples were taken from a phase I, first-in-human, multicenter, open-label dose-escalation trial of ivuxolimab. Adults with locally advanced or metastatic melanoma, renal cell, hepatocellular, or head and neck squamous cell carcinoma were enrolled in the trial. Before TCR sequencing, CD4+ and CD8+ T cells were separately sorted from peripheral blood. The CDR3 covers 16 residues, taking in both the cysteine and the phenylalanine. Kept here is only the CDR3 DNA, which spans 48 bases and is read in frame from base 1. V is cut back by 4 bases and J by 1 base, with 10 bases in the junction unmatched. As encoded in the germline V gene (reference sequence), CDR1 is SGHNT while CDR2 is YYREEE.

Genomic DNA was extracted from sorted cells for sequencing of the TCRbeta CDR3 region. The immunoSEQ Assay was used for sequencing of TCRbeta CDR3 regions. TCRdb retrieved this table from immuneACCESS and kept in-frame rearrangements only. Not all clones are present; in checked studies, unresolved V genes account for under half, and no reason is known for the remainder. Counted in this sample were nearly 80,000 clones; about 90% of them appeared once. Approximately 0.3% of the sample lies in the top ten. Material: CD4+ or CD8+ T cells sorted from blood, obtained in a trial of the OX40 agonist ivuxolimab. The chain links TRBV5-4 with TRBJ2-7; 8 bases in the middle match TRBD1. The clonotype was recovered from an adult with an advanced solid tumor such as melanoma, head and neck, liver or kidney cancer. The CDR3 protein is CASSRQLTGASYEQYF. The nucleotide sequence reads as follows: TGTGCCAGCAGCCGGCAGTTGACAGGGGCATCCTACGAGCAGTACTTC.